This T cell receptor beta chain originates from a study of T cells in localized non-small cell lung cancer. Study-level findings and limits: Uninvolved adjacent lung had the highest recorded T cell clonality, with tumor below it. Across samples, adjacent lung featured a median around 57 of the top 100 tumor clones.

The CDR3 consists of 14 residues. The V gene's germline CDR1 is LNHDA and CDR2 SQIVND (reference sequence). Germline trimming cut 1 base from V and 6 bases from J; bases unmatched to any gene: 5. The repertoire was sequenced with immunoSEQ multiplex PCR; TCRdb's copy has only in-frame clones and lacks some. The sample carries approximately 45,000 clones, 81% recorded once. About this clone: Its antigen is not known.

The rearrangement links TRBV19 to TRBJ1-1; 7 positions match TRBD1. Material: peripheral blood mononuclear cells, obtained before any cancer treatment. This receptor was taken from a man aged 35 to 69 with stage III lung adenocarcinoma. The CDR3 DNA follows: TGTGCCAGTAGTATAGGTTGGGACAGTCCTGAAGCTTTCTTT. This encodes CASSIGWDSPEAFF.